The 23 T cell receptor beta chains given below trace back to one sample, sequenced in a study of CD8 T cells in Susac syndrome. Staining for CD27 and CD45RA set out the memory subsets used for TEMRA sorting. After extraction with the RNeasy kit, roughly 0.5 to 1 ug of the RNA was reverse transcribed using random hexamers. TCRdb called the immunoSEQ multiplex PCR reads again in MiXCR, with one record for every CDR3 protein. The sample contains about 1,700 distinct CDR3 sequences, around three fifths of which appear only once. What was sequenced was CD8+ TEMRA cells from PBMCs. Documented subset: FACS-sorted terminally differentiated effector memory CD8+ T cells re-expressing CD45RA (CD8+ TEMRA). The receptors were gathered from a human donor with Susac syndrome.

This clonotype occurred a few times. The chain couples TRBV11-2 to TRBJ1-5; D ambiguous. V lost 1 base and J lost 7, with 14 bases in between. The CDR3 covers 15 residues. The germline gives CDR1 SGHAT, CDR2 FQNNGV. CDR3 coding DNA: TGTGCCAGCAGCTTAGGCCCAGAGGGCCGGCAGCCCCAGCATTTT. It yields the protein CASSLGPEGRQPQHF.

Only a few counts were recorded for this clonotype. The chain carries TRBV12-3 or TRBV12-4 and TRBJ2-7, with 8 bases lining up with TRBD1. Trimming took 1 base from V and 3 from J; bases not matched to a gene: 2. This CDR3 is 14 amino acids long. CDR3 in amino acids: CASSLEDRVYEQYF. The DNA for the CDR3 is TGTGCCAGCAGTTTAGAGGACAGGGTCTACGAGCAGTACTTC.

This clonotype has a single count. The V and J genes are TRBV13 and TRBJ1-6; the D is unclear. In germline, CDR1 is PRHDT, CDR2 FYEKMQ (reference sequence). The CDR3 spans 19 residues. Trimming shortened V by 1 base and J by 11 bases, and 27 bases separated the two germline ends. CDR3 nucleotides: TGTGCCAGCAGCTTAGCGAGGGAGCGAGCAGTCGGCGGCCCGGCACCCCTCCACTTT. Protein: CASSLARERAVGGPAPLHF.

Details on this clonotype: One junction end does not reproduce the germline sequence, and a read error may be involved. V usage is TRBV10-2 and J usage is TRBJ1-1, with D possibly TRBD1 on 5 matching bases. The length of the CDR3 is 14 residues. CDR1 and CDR2 (germline): WSHSY, SAAADI. CDR3: CASRLKGFNTEAFF. Written as DNA, the CDR3 is TGCGCCAGCAGGTTAAAGGGGTTTAACACTGAAGCCTTCTTT.

The chain couples TRBV14 to TRBJ2-2, with D unclear. The V and J ends lost 3 bases and 8 bases respectively, with 7 bases between them. This CDR3 is built from 12 residues. Germline CDR1 SGHDN, CDR2 FVKESK. CDR3 region: CASSHLRGELFF. The CDR3 bases are TGTGCCAGCAGCCATCTAAGGGGGGAGCTGTTTTTT.

The rearrangement links TRBV4-3 to TRBJ1-4; D is possibly TRBD1 (6 bases). The V and J ends lost 0 bases and 3 bases respectively, with 11 bases between them. Per germline, CDR1 LGHNA and CDR2 YSLEER. This CDR3 comprises 16 residues. As DNA, the CDR3 is TGCGCCAGCAGCCAAGATCAGGCAGGGGCTAATGAAAAACTGTTTTTT. Its protein product is CASSQDQAGANEKLFF.

V usage is TRBV7-9 and J usage is TRBJ2-7, with 9 bases fitting TRBD1. Germline loops: CDR1 SEHNR, CDR2 FQNEAQ (reference sequence). This CDR3 comprises 15 residues. V dropped 1 base and J dropped 6; count of bases not matched to a gene: 7. Written as DNA, the CDR3 is TGTGCCAGCAGCTTAGGGTGGACAGGGGAGCGCGAGCAGTACTTC. Translation gives CASSLGWTGEREQYF.

This clonotype is large in the sample. The V gene is TRBV12-3 or TRBV12-4, the J gene TRBJ1-2; D is uncertain. The CDR3 is made up of 13 amino acids. Trimming took 3 bases from V and 6 from J, leaving 11 bases between them. The CDR3 region is CASSFSVGNGYTF. Here the CDR3 DNA reads TGTGCCAGCAGTTTCTCAGTGGGAAATGGCTACACCTTC.

This chain's CDR3 is CASSLGTGYGYTF. The CDR3 coding sequence is TGTGCCAGCAGCTTAGGGACAGGCTATGGCTACACCTTC. This chain uses TRBV7-9 with TRBJ1-2; 7 nucleotides match TRBD1. The CDR3 is made up of 13 amino acids. The J segment lost 4 bases and the V segment lost 1 base, leaving 0 bases of the junction unmatched. CDR1 and CDR2 (germline): SEHNR, FQNEAQ (reference sequence).

The CDR3 reads CSTTGTGPDTEAFF. The CDR3 DNA reads as TGCAGCACGACCGGGACAGGCCCTGACACTGAAGCTTTCTTT. This rearrangement joins TRBV29-1 to TRBJ1-1, with TRBD1 matching 8 bases. V was pared by 8 bases and J by 3 bases, with 11 bases of the junction left unmatched. Germline CDR1 and CDR2: SQVTM and ANQGSEA. CDR3 size: 14 residues.

The table lists this clonotype with a few counts. The chain carries TRBV14 and TRBJ1-2, with 9 nucleotides matching TRBD1. Germline V gene lookup returns CDR1 SGHDN and CDR2 FVKESK. CDR3 length: 15 residues. The V gene end was trimmed by 0 bases and the J gene end by 6 bases; junction bases not matched to a gene: 5. The CDR3 spells CASSQDLQGANGYTF. DNA for the CDR3: TGTGCCAGCAGCCAAGATCTACAGGGGGCTAATGGCTACACCTTC.

V is TRBV2 and J is TRBJ2-7; tentative D call: TRBD2 (6 bases). Trimming took off 8 bases at V and 8 bases at J, with 16 bases between the two ends. Germline assignment: CDR1 SNHLY and CDR2 FYNNEI. The CDR3 runs to 12 residues. The CDR3 reads CASQAWGEKQYF. DNA for the CDR3: TGTGCCAGCCAAGCGTGGGGGGAAAAGCAGTACTTC. The complete variable domain, with remaining parts taken from reference TRBV2 and TRBJ2-7, reads EPEVTQTPSHQVTQMGQEVILRCVPISNHLYFYWYRQILGQKVEFLVSFYNNEISEKSEIFDDQFSVERPDGSNFTLKIRSTKLEDSAMYFCASQAWGEKQYFGPGTRLTVT.

In the case of this clonotype: An end of the junction does not agree with germline; a read error may underlie this. The chain combines TRBV20-1 with TRBJ1-3; 7 nucleotides line up with TRBD1. The CDR3 length is 15 residues. Germline CDR1 is DFQATT and CDR2 is SNEGSKA (reference sequence). As DNA, the CDR3 is TGCAGTGCCGGGGACAGATCCCACTCTGAAAACACCATATATTTT. This encodes CSAGDRSHSENTIYF.

The V call is TRBV2, the J call TRBJ2-5; 13 bases are a match to TRBD2. V lost 6 bases, J lost 0 bases, and 4 bases stayed unmatched. CDR1 and CDR2 (germline): SNHLY, FYNNEI. The CDR3 length is 16 residues. The CDR3, as DNA: TGTGCCAGCAGCCCCGGACTAGCGGGGGACCAAGAGACCCAGTACTTC. It encodes CASSPGLAGDQETQYF. The full variable domain, rest sourced from reference TRBV2 and TRBJ2-5, is EPEVTQTPSHQVTQMGQEVILRCVPISNHLYFYWYRQILGQKVEFLVSFYNNEISEKSEIFDDQFSVERPDGSNFTLKIRSTKLEDSAMYFCASSPGLAGDQETQYFGPGTRLLVL.

J is TRBJ2-1 and V is TRBV5-8; 7 bases agree with TRBD1. The CDR3 contains 13 residues. CDR1 and CDR2 (germline): SGHTS, YDEGEE. J gave up 4 bases and V 8 bases, and 6 bases lay outside the gene matches. Here the CDR3 reads CASRDSYYNEQFF. CDR3 nucleotide sequence: TGTGCCAGTCGGGACAGCTATTACAATGAGCAGTTCTTC.

This clonotype was counted only a few times. J is TRBJ2-2 and V is TRBV9; D uncertain. Germline-derived CDR1 and CDR2 are SGDLS and YYNGEE. V lost 0 bases to trimming and J lost 7 bases, with 10 bases between them. The CDR3 is 14 amino acids. The CDR3 protein is CASSVGASSGELFF. CDR3 nucleotide sequence: TGTGCCAGCAGCGTAGGGGCTAGTAGCGGGGAGCTGTTTTTT.

This clonotype counts as large. The genes are TRBV13 and TRBJ2-7; TRBD1 aligns across 8 bases. Per the germline V gene, CDR1 is PRHDT and CDR2 is FYEKMQ (reference sequence). V was clipped by 0 bases and J by 5 bases; unmatched bases: 6. This CDR3 has 15 residues. This chain's CDR3 is CASSLGQGVEDEQYF. The DNA of the CDR3 is TGTGCCAGCAGCTTAGGACAGGGGGTGGAGGACGAGCAGTACTTC.

This clonotype was seen a handful of times. V usage is TRBV11-2 and J usage is TRBJ1-4; D is possibly TRBD1 (6 bases). The V and J ends lost 11 bases and 3 bases respectively, with 22 bases between them. The CDR3 loop spans 16 amino acids. Per the germline V gene, CDR1 is SGHAT and CDR2 is FQNNGV. CDR3 region: CACCPPQAGANEKLFF. CDR3 nucleotide sequence: TGTGCCTGCTGCCCCCCCCAGGCAGGGGCTAATGAAAAACTGTTTTTT. The full variable domain, completed using reference TRBV11-2 and TRBJ1-4, is EAGVAQSPRYKIIEKRQSVAFWCNPISGHATLYWYQQILGQGPKLLIQFQNNGVVDDSQLPKDRFSAERLKGVDSTLKIQPAKLEDSAVYLCACCPPQAGANEKLFFGSGTQLSVL.

As for this clonotype: The germline gene is not matched at one end of the junction; a read error may be the cause. The V call is TRBV11-2, the J call TRBJ1-4; D not resolved. CDR1 and CDR2 (germline): SGHAT, FQNNGV. The CDR3 extends over 15 amino acids. The CDR3 nucleotides read TGCGCCAGCAGCCAAGACGGAGCAACTAATGAAAAACTGTTTTTT. This translates into CASSQDGATNEKLFF.

J is TRBJ1-5 and V is TRBV19, with D uncertain. CDR3 length: 14 residues. Trimming removed 6 bases from V and 10 bases from J, with 19 bases in between. CDR1 is LNHDA, CDR2 SQIVND, per germline (reference sequence). The CDR3 nucleotides read TGTGCCAGTAGGGGATTTCTGGGTGGCAACCCCCAGCATTTT. Protein: CASRGFLGGNPQHF.

This clonotype was recorded once. Since a much larger clone is just one base distant, this may be a read error. This chain connects TRBV27 to TRBJ1-2; D is possibly TRBD1 (5 bases). Germline assignment: CDR1 MNHEY and CDR2 SMNVEV (reference sequence). The CDR3 has 15 residues. V lost 8 bases and J 6 bases, leaving 22 bases between the germline ends. CDR3 amino acids: CASGLGAIPHDGYTF. As DNA, the CDR3 is TGTGCCAGCGGCCTCGGGGCAATACCCCATGATGGCTACACCTTC.

This clonotype was seen a few times. The chain uses TRBV12-3 or TRBV12-4 and TRBJ1-1; TRBD1 might be the D (6 bases). This CDR3 has 17 amino acids. V lost 3 bases to trimming and J lost 3 bases, with 20 bases between them. CDR3 DNA sequence: TGTGCCAGCAGTTTGAGGCCCCAGGTCAGGGGATACACTGAAGCTTTCTTT. This encodes CASSLRPQVRGYTEAFF.

V and J are TRBV4-3 and TRBJ2-2; 10 bases fit TRBD1. The V gene's germline CDR1 is LGHNA and CDR2 YSLEER. This CDR3 has 16 residues. Trimming cost V 0 bases and J 3 bases; bases outside gene matches: 1. CDR3 in DNA: TGCGCCAGCAGCCAAGACGGGACAGGGGACACCGGGGAGCTGTTTTTT. Protein sequence: CASSQDGTGDTGELFF.